The 28 T cell receptor beta chains given below trace back to one sample, sequenced in a study of TIL therapy for anti-PD-1-resistant metastatic lung cancer. Documented time point: pre-treatment sample, taken before nivolumab and TIL therapy. The immunoSEQ assay was v3. TCRdb's copy holds only in-frame clones and misses some; the assay was immunoSEQ multiplex PCR. Of approximately 60,000 clones detected, approximately 80% appear once; the ten largest clones hold roughly 3%. The specimen comprised blood, sampled at baseline. All receptors derive from a person between 30 and 80 years old with non-small cell lung cancer.

The chain is built from TRBV28 and TRBJ1-4, with 7 bases lining up with TRBD1. The CDR3 runs to 16 residues. CDR1 is MDHEN and CDR2 is SYDVKM in the germline V gene. After removal of 4 bases from V and 7 bases from J, the junction contained 12 bases not matched to a gene. As DNA, the CDR3 is TGTGCCAGCAGTTCAATACAGGGGATCGCTACTGAAAAACTGTTTTTT. Encoded protein: CASSSIQGIATEKLFF.

The chain recombines TRBV3-1 (or the pseudogene TRBV3-2) with TRBJ2-5, with D unresolved. The CDR3 sequence is 14 residues long. V lost 5 bases and J lost 2, with 12 bases in between. Per germline, CDR1 LGHDT and CDR2 YNNKEL (reference sequence). The CDR3 bases are TGTGCCAGCAGCTCTACGATGGTACAAGAGACCCAGTACTTC. Its protein product is CASSSTMVQETQYF.

J is TRBJ2-5 and V is TRBV30, with D perhaps matching TRBD2 (7 bases). The CDR3 has 14 amino acids. Deletions cut 0 bases from V and 1 base from J, with 9 bases between. Germline V gene lookup returns CDR1 GTSNPN and CDR2 SVGIG (reference sequence). CDR3 sequence reads: CAWSVRGAQETQYF. The CDR3 nucleotides are TGTGCCTGGAGTGTACGGGGGGCCCAAGAGACCCAGTACTTC.

This sequence joins TRBV9 and TRBJ2-2, with D maybe TRBD2 (6 bases). The CDR3 is 15 amino acids. V dropped 0 bases and J dropped 1 base, with 7 bases sitting between them. Germline V gives CDR1 SGDLS, CDR2 YYNGEE. Here the CDR3 DNA reads TGTGCCAGCAGCGTAGCCGGGGGGAACACCGGGGAGCTGTTTTTT. This codes for CASSVAGGNTGELFF. Full variable domain (missing parts from reference TRBV9 and TRBJ2-2): DSGVTQTPKHLITATGQRVTLRCSPRSGDLSVYWYQQSLDQGLQFLIQYYNGEERAKGNILERFSAQQFPDLHSELNLSSLELGDSALYFCASSVAGGNTGELFFGEGSRLTVL.

V is TRBV4-1 and J is TRBJ2-7; 8 positions agree with TRBD1. Germline V CDR1 and CDR2: MGHRA, YSYEKL. This CDR3 spans 14 amino acids. Trimming at V came to 3 bases and at J to 5 bases, leaving 6 bases not matched to a gene. CDR3 nucleotides: TGCGCCAGCAGCCATCGACAGGGGATGGACGAGCAGTACTTC. Translated: CASSHRQGMDEQYF.

This chain joins TRBV4-3 and TRBJ2-1; TRBD2 agrees at 15 bases. With V trimmed by 4 bases and J by 7 bases, 8 bases remained unmatched. Germline lookup yields CDR1 LGHNA and CDR2 YSLEER. This CDR3 is built from 17 residues. The DNA for the CDR3 is TGCGCCAGCAGCCTAGGACTAGCGGGAGGGCCGGGTAATGAGCAGTTCTTC. This gives the protein CASSLGLAGGPGNEQFF.

This rearrangement joins TRBV5-1 to TRBJ2-7; D gene uncertain. Trimming removed 0 bases from V and 7 bases from J, with 11 bases in between. In germline, CDR1 is SGHRS, CDR2 YFSETQ. This CDR3 comprises 13 residues. The CDR3 loop reads CASSLDSGPEQYF. The DNA of the CDR3 is TGCGCCAGCAGCTTGGATTCTGGTCCAGAGCAGTACTTC.

The sample holds a few counts of this clone. This chain uses TRBV7-9 with TRBJ2-7; 7 nucleotides align to TRBD1. The J segment lost 7 bases and the V segment lost 4 bases, leaving 10 bases of the junction unmatched. Germline loops: CDR1 SEHNR, CDR2 FQNEAQ (reference sequence). This CDR3 has 14 residues. The CDR3 DNA reads TGTGCCAGCAGCTATGATGGGACAGCCTTAGAGCAGTACTTC. Translating gives CASSYDGTALEQYF.

The chain carries TRBV24-1 and TRBJ2-7; 11 bases are shared with TRBD2. The CDR3 contains 18 residues. CDR1 is KGHDR, CDR2 SFDVKD, per germline. V was pared by 0 bases and J by 2 bases, with 8 bases of the junction left unmatched. CDR3 coding DNA: TGTGCCACCAGTGATTTGCCCGCCGGGACTAGCGGAACCTACGAGCAGTACTTC. As protein: CATSDLPAGTSGTYEQYF.

The chain links TRBV5-4 to TRBJ2-7, with D possibly TRBD1 on 5 matching bases. Germline V CDR1 and CDR2: SGHNT, YYREEE (reference sequence). There are 13 residues in the CDR3. V gave up 2 bases and J gave up 3 bases, with 9 bases separating them. This CDR3 is CASSFVDSYEQYF. In DNA form, the CDR3 reads TGTGCCAGCAGCTTTGTCGACAGCTACGAGCAGTACTTC.

This clone was detected once. The chain links TRBV20-1 to TRBJ2-3; 12 nucleotides align to TRBD2. This CDR3 spans 17 amino acids. J lost 5 bases, V lost 3 bases, and 12 bases had no gene match. Germline CDR1 reads DFQATT; CDR2 reads SNEGSKA (reference sequence). CDR3 amino acids: CSASSSLTSGGKDTQYF. CDR3 sequence (DNA): TGCAGTGCTAGTTCCTCACTTACTAGCGGGGGGAAAGATACGCAGTATTTT.

This sequence joins TRBV4-1 and TRBJ2-5; tentatively, D is TRBD2 (6 bases). V was pared by 4 bases and J by 5 bases, with 11 bases between. In germline, CDR1 is MGHRA, CDR2 YSYEKL. This CDR3 has 13 amino acids. CDR3 sequence: CASSRTGRETQYF. In nucleotides, the CDR3 is TGCGCCAGCAGCCGGACGGGGAGGGAGACCCAGTACTTC.

V and J are TRBV25-1 and TRBJ1-2; D may be TRBD1 (6 bases). Trimming cost V 4 bases and J 5 bases, with 11 bases left between them. The CDR3 is 13 amino acids. Germline CDR1 reads MGHDK; CDR2 reads SYGVNS. The DNA for the CDR3 is TGTGCCAGCAGTGCGGGGGGCGGGTATGGCTACACCTTC. Translating gives CASSAGGGYGYTF.

This chain connects TRBV5-1 to TRBJ2-5, with 8 bases aligning to TRBD1. J was trimmed by 5 bases and V by 2 bases; bases with no gene match: 8. The germline gives CDR1 SGHRS, CDR2 YFSETQ. The CDR3 has 15 residues. The CDR3 spells CASSFAPGGRETQYF. The CDR3, as DNA: TGCGCCAGCAGCTTCGCGCCAGGGGGCAGGGAGACCCAGTACTTC. Filled out from reference TRBV5-1 and TRBJ2-5, the complete variable domain reads KAGVTQTPRYLIKTRGQQVTLSCSPISGHRSVSWYQQTPGQGLQFLFEYFSETQRNKGNFPGRFSGRQFSNSRSEMNVSTLELGDSALYLCASSFAPGGRETQYFGPGTRLLVL.

The V call is TRBV4-1, the J call TRBJ2-2, with TRBD2 identical over 9 bases. Germline assignment: CDR1 MGHRA and CDR2 YSYEKL. The CDR3 loop spans 17 amino acids. V shed 1 base and J 3 bases; nucleotides not matched to a gene: 6. CDR3 sequence (DNA): TGCGCCAGCAGCCAAGTTGTAGCGGGAGTATACACCGGGGAGCTGTTTTTT. This sequence encodes CASSQVVAGVYTGELFF.

V and J are TRBV2 and TRBJ2-7; the D call may be TRBD1 or TRBD2 (6 bases each). The CDR3 contains 15 residues. Per the germline V gene, CDR1 is SNHLY and CDR2 is FYNNEI. The V and J ends lost 2 bases and 5 bases respectively, with 16 bases between them. CDR3 residues: CASSEKGGPIDEQYF. In DNA, the CDR3 is TGTGCCAGCAGTGAAAAGGGGGGCCCGATCGACGAGCAGTACTTC.

The rearrangement joins TRBV18 to TRBJ1-5; D gene unclear. The CDR3 runs to 14 residues. Germline CDR1 and CDR2: KGHSH and LQKENI. V was trimmed by 3 bases and J by 3 bases, leaving 9 bases between them. The CDR3 here is CASSPSDFNQPQHF. The DNA for the CDR3 is TGTGCCAGCTCACCGTCAGATTTCAATCAGCCCCAGCATTTT.

V is TRBV6-1 and J is TRBJ2-5; 9 bases map to TRBD2. The germline V gene encodes CDR1 MNHNS and CDR2 SASEGT. V shed 2 bases and J 9 bases; nucleotides not matched to a gene: 7. The CDR3 is 14 amino acids. The CDR3 DNA reads as TGTGCCAGCAGTGAAACTAGCGGGCCTAGGGCCCAGTACTTC. Its translation: CASSETSGPRAQYF.

The chain uses TRBV2 and TRBJ2-7, with TRBD1 as a possible D gene (6 bases). Germline lookup yields CDR1 SNHLY and CDR2 FYNNEI. The CDR3 loop spans 13 amino acids. The V and J ends lost 8 bases and 5 bases respectively, with 16 bases between them. The CDR3 protein is CASLYRASHEQYF. Here the CDR3 DNA reads TGTGCCAGCCTTTACAGGGCTTCCCACGAGCAGTACTTC.

The chain carries TRBV5-6 and TRBJ2-7; TRBD1 matches at 9 bases. The junction had 4 bases not matched to a gene; V was cut back by 3 bases and J by 0 bases. The CDR3 has 15 amino acids. Germline CDR1 reads SGHDT; CDR2 reads YYEEEE. Here the CDR3 DNA reads TGTGCCAGCAGCTGGGGGACAGGGATCTCCTACGAGCAGTACTTC. Translated, it gives CASSWGTGISYEQYF.

The chain is built from TRBV6-5 and TRBJ1-1; D is undetermined. Trimming pared 5 bases from V and 4 bases from J, leaving 14 bases between. The CDR3 has 14 residues. Germline V gene sequence: CDR1 MNHEY, CDR2 SVGAGI. The CDR3 here is CASSPPGWGTEAFF. Written as DNA, the CDR3 is TGTGCCAGCAGTCCCCCGGGTTGGGGCACTGAAGCTTTCTTT.

The J gene is TRBJ2-2, the V gene TRBV11-3; the match to TRBD2 covers 8 bases. V dropped 5 bases and J dropped 3; count of bases not matched to a gene: 11. The CDR3 loop spans 17 amino acids. Germline V gene lookup returns CDR1 SGHNT and CDR2 YENEEA. CDR3 sequence (DNA): TGTGCCAGCAGCCGGGGAGCGCTAGCGGGCGACACCGGGGAGCTGTTTTTT. Its protein product is CASSRGALAGDTGELFF. Looking up the rest from reference TRBV11-3 and TRBJ2-2 gives the full variable domain: EAGVVQSPRYKIIEKKQPVAFWCNPISGHNTLYWYLQNLGQGPELLIRYENEEAVDDSQLPKDRFSAERLKGVDSTLKIQPAELGDSAVYLCASSRGALAGDTGELFFGEGSRLTVL.

This chain links TRBV15 with TRBJ1-4; D is unclear. Trimming removed 0 bases from V and 5 bases from J, with 7 bases in between. Germline values: CDR1 LNHNV, CDR2 YYDKDF (reference sequence). The CDR3 has 14 residues. The CDR3 DNA follows: TGTGCCACCAGCAGAGATCGCGGAAATGAAAAACTGTTTTTT. Protein product: CATSRDRGNEKLFF.

V is TRBV28 and J is TRBJ2-2, with 16 positions matching TRBD2. CDR3 length: 23 amino acids. CDR1 MDHEN and CDR2 SYDVKM come from the germline V gene. V trimming: 6 bases; J trimming: 0 bases; junction bases outside the gene matches: 19. In DNA form, the CDR3 reads TGTGCCAGCAGACGCCTAGCCCCGACCGGGACTAGCGGGAGGGTGGCGAACACCGGGGAGCTGTTTTTT. Amino acid sequence: CASRRLAPTGTSGRVANTGELFF.

This clone has only a few counts. The chain recombines TRBV2 with TRBJ2-1; D might be TRBD1 (6 bases). In germline, CDR1 is SNHLY, CDR2 FYNNEI. Trimming took off 2 bases at V and 8 bases at J, with 13 bases between the two ends. This CDR3 has 14 residues. This CDR3 reads CASSEQGSGYEQFF. The DNA for the CDR3 is TGTGCCAGCAGTGAACAGGGGTCTGGGTATGAGCAGTTCTTC.

In DNA form, the CDR3 reads TGTGCCAGCGGGGGGGGGATCACAGATACGCAGTATTTT. It is translated as CASGGGITDTQYF. J is TRBJ2-3 and V is TRBV12-3 or TRBV12-4, with 7 bases identical to TRBD2. CDR3 size: 13 residues. The junction had 4 bases not matched to a gene; V was cut back by 8 bases and J by 2 bases.

This clone was seen once. The V call is TRBV5-1, the J call TRBJ2-3; 10 nucleotides line up with TRBD1. V lost 7 bases to trimming and J lost 5 bases; unmatched junction nucleotides: 4. CDR3 length equals 13 residues. Germline lookup yields CDR1 SGHRS and CDR2 YFSETQ. CDR3 bases: TGCGCCAGCGCGGACAGGGGGAAAGATACGCAGTATTTT. This codes for CASADRGKDTQYF.

The chain links TRBV5-1 to TRBJ1-5, with unresolved D. The germline V and J ends were trimmed by 0 bases and 7 bases, with 8 bases remaining between them. Per the germline V gene, CDR1 is SGHRS and CDR2 is YFSETQ. CDR3 length equals 13 residues. The DNA of the CDR3 is TGCGCCAGCAGCTTGGGGGCTCGGCAGCCCCAGCATTTT. Translation gives CASSLGARQPQHF.